A selection of T cell receptor beta chains follows, all from one sample in a study of cytomegalovirus exposure and HLA in healthy donors. Using immunoSEQ multiplex PCR, the repertoire was profiled, and TCRdb retains in-frame clones only, with some absent. This sample yields approximately 220,000 clones, of which roughly 83% are seen a single time; more than 12% belongs to the top ten. Sample: PBMCs. These receptors were taken from a woman aged 25 to 39 in good health and CMV-seropositive. CDR3s include the opening cysteine and the closing phenylalanine or tryptophan. Each record gives: D gene, V gene, clone size, J gene, CDR3 protein, CDR3 DNA. D genes are given only for firm matches. The size entry is marked missing in some rows and otherwise reads once, few, many or a size class.

.,TRBV25-1,once,TRBJ1-2,CATMAGGYTF,TGTGCCACCATGGCGGGTGGCTACACCTTC
.,TRBV13,.,TRBJ1-5,CASSLGNQPQHF,TGTGCCAGCAGCTTAGGCAATCAGCCCCAGCATTTT
.,TRBV7-6,.,TRBJ2-7,CASSNNRNYEQYF,TGTGCCAGCAGCAACAACAGGAACTACGAGCAGTACTTC
TRBD2,TRBV28,.,TRBJ2-3,CASSPRLAGGEQYF,TGTGCCAGCAGCCCACGATTAGCGGGAGGCGAGCAGTATTTT
TRBD1,TRBV6-5,.,TRBJ2-7,CASKKDRATGYEQYF,TGTGCCAGCAAGAAGGACAGGGCGACAGGTTACGAGCAGTACTTC
.,TRBV25-1,few,TRBJ2-2,CASSDQRSGELFF,TGTGCCAGCAGTGATCAGCGATCTGGGGAGCTGTTTTTT
.,TRBV28,.,TRBJ2-7,CAIQWKAEILTYEQYF,TGTGCCATCCAATGGAAAGCGGAAATTTTAACCTACGAGCAGTACTTC
TRBD1,TRBV28,.,TRBJ1-2,CASSFMGQGIYGYTF,TGTGCCAGCAGTTTCATGGGACAGGGGATCTATGGCTACACCTTC
TRBD2,TRBV11-2,.,TRBJ2-1,CASSRWLAEDNEQFF,TGTGCCAGCAGCAGATGGCTAGCGGAGGACAATGAGCAGTTCTTC
.,TRBV21-1,.,TRBJ1-2,CASFTGCPNYGYTF,TGTGCCAGCTTCACAGGGTGTCCTAACTATGGCTACACCTTC
TRBD2,TRBV10-1,.,TRBJ2-2,CASSTGTSGIRNTGELFF,TGCGCCAGCAGCACCGGGACTAGCGGGATTAGGAACACCGGGGAGCTGTTTTTT
.,TRBV11-3,once,TRBJ2-1,CASTLLGGEYNEQFF,TGTGCCAGCACACTCCTTGGGGGTGAATACAATGAGCAGTTCTTC
.,TRBV5-1,.,TRBJ2-1,CASSLNTGSYNEQFF,TGCGCCAGCAGCTTGAACACAGGTTCCTACAATGAGCAGTTCTTC
.,TRBV28,.,TRBJ2-7,CASRHLIGASYEQYF,TGTGCCAGCAGACATCTCATTGGGGCTTCCTACGAGCAGTACTTC
TRBD1,TRBV4-3,.,TRBJ2-7,CASSQGTGLGEQYF,TGCGCCAGCAGCCAAGGGACAGGTTTAGGCGAGCAGTACTTC
TRBD1,TRBV7-9,.,TRBJ2-7,CASSSPGQGRYEQYF,TGTGCCAGCAGCTCACCCGGACAGGGACGATACGAGCAGTACTTC
TRBD1,TRBV11-3,few,TRBJ2-1,CASRTRTGGYNEQFF,TGTGCCAGCAGGACCCGGACAGGGGGTTACAATGAGCAGTTCTTC
.,TRBV4-1,.,TRBJ1-4,CASSQDEANEKLFF,TGCGCCAGCAGCCAAGATGAGGCTAATGAAAAACTGTTTTTT
TRBD1,TRBV27,.,TRBJ1-2,CASSSGQDYYGYTF,TGTGCCAGCAGTTCCGGACAGGATTACTATGGCTACACCTTC
TRBD2,TRBV30,.,TRBJ2-3,CAWSITSGATDTQYF,TGTGCCTGGAGTATAACTAGCGGGGCCACAGATACGCAGTATTTT
.,TRBV30,.,TRBJ1-4,CAWNRDASEKLFF,TGTGCCTGGAACCGGGACGCGAGCGAAAAACTGTTTTTT
.,TRBV6-5,.,TRBJ1-2,CASSGNLADSYGYTF,TGTGCCAGCAGTGGCAACTTGGCGGACAGCTATGGCTACACCTTC
.,TRBV9,.,TRBJ2-5,CASSVDGGQQETQYF,TGTGCCAGCAGCGTAGATGGGGGCCAACAAGAGACCCAGTACTTC
TRBD2,TRBV27,.,TRBJ2-1,CASSEIWTSGSGNEQFF,TGTGCCAGCAGTGAGATATGGACTAGCGGGAGTGGAAATGAGCAGTTCTTC
.,TRBV2,.,TRBJ1-1,CATVGDQGYTEAFF,TGTGCCACCGTAGGAGACCAGGGATACACTGAAGCTTTCTTT
.,TRBV18,once,TRBJ1-2,CASSPSSTQLFYGYTF,TGTGCCAGCTCACCAAGTTCAACCCAACTTTTCTATGGCTACACCTTC
.,TRBV7-6,.,TRBJ1-1,CASSFLTESTEAFF,TGTGCCAGCAGCTTCTTGACTGAGAGCACTGAAGCTTTCTTT
TRBD2,TRBV2,.,TRBJ2-7,CASSVTTSGRDYEQYF,TGTGCCAGCAGCGTAACGACTAGCGGGAGAGACTACGAGCAGTACTTC
.,TRBV28,.,TRBJ1-2,CASSRQNYGYTF,TGTGCCAGCAGTCGGCAGAACTATGGCTACACCTTC
.,TRBV4-1,.,TRBJ2-2,CASSLHTDQLVANTGELFF,TGCGCCAGCAGCCTCCATACAGATCAGCTCGTCGCGAACACCGGGGAGCTGTTTTTT
.,TRBV6-6,.,TRBJ2-7,CASVGGLSSYEQYF,TGTGCCAGTGTCGGGGGTTTATCATCCTACGAGCAGTACTTC
.,TRBV29-1,.,TRBJ2-7,CSVMPTLAYEQYF,TGCAGCGTTATGCCGACGCTCGCTTACGAGCAGTACTTC
TRBD1,TRBV4-1,once,TRBJ1-2,CASSQGLRGRRYGYTF,TGCGCCAGCAGCCAGGGCCTCAGGGGGCGACGGTATGGCTACACCTTC
.,TRBV27,.,TRBJ2-7,CASSPRQRLYEQYF,TGTGCCAGCAGCCCCAGGCAAAGGCTCTACGAGCAGTACTTC
TRBD1,TRBV5-1,.,TRBJ2-3,CASSSDRGATDTQYF,TGCGCCAGCAGCTCGGACAGGGGAGCCACAGATACGCAGTATTTT
.,TRBV7-2,.,TRBJ1-2,CASSLTTEYGYTF,TGTGCCAGCAGCTTAACTACCGAATATGGCTACACCTTC
.,TRBV9,.,TRBJ2-1,CASSGGGTYNEQFF,TGTGCCAGCAGCGGAGGGGGTACGTACAATGAGCAGTTCTTC
TRBD1,TRBV6-5,.,TRBJ1-4,CASMDRGKGEKLFF,TGTGCCAGCATGGACAGGGGAAAGGGAGAAAAACTGTTTTTT
TRBD1,TRBV2,many,TRBJ1-4,CASGEPGQGRLFF,TGTGCCAGCGGAGAACCGGGACAGGGGAGACTGTTTTTT
.,TRBV6-5,.,TRBJ1-2,CASSYSGTNYGYTF,TGTGCCAGCAGTTACTCTGGTACCAACTATGGCTACACCTTC
TRBD1,TRBV5-1,.,TRBJ1-2,CASSLVVTGTSYGYTF,TGCGCCAGCAGCTTGGTGGTGACAGGGACCAGTTATGGCTACACCTTC
.,TRBV10-2,few,TRBJ1-5,CASSEGRINQPQHF,TGCGCCAGCAGTGAGGGGAGGATCAATCAGCCCCAGCATTTT
.,TRBV18,.,TRBJ1-5,CASSPGVGVQPQHF,TGTGCCAGCTCACCAGGGGTAGGGGTTCAGCCCCAGCATTTT
.,TRBV6-5,.,TRBJ2-1,CASSYPDSYEQFF,TGTGCCAGCAGTTACCCGGACAGTTATGAGCAGTTCTTC